These 4 T cell receptor beta chains were all obtained from the same sample, sequenced in a study of blood T cell repertoires in COVID-19. The repertoire was sequenced with immunoSEQ multiplex PCR; TCRdb's copy has only in-frame clones and lacks some. The data show about 340,000 clones, over 70% seen once. The sequencing input was peripheral blood. The receptors derive from a man aged 30 to 39 with active or convalescent COVID-19.

The rearrangement links TRBV5-1 to TRBJ2-7; 10 nucleotides agree with TRBD1. Trimming cost V 3 bases and J 5 bases; bases outside gene matches: 8. The CDR3 loop spans 15 amino acids. Germline CDR1 SGHRS, CDR2 YFSETQ. The CDR3 DNA sequence: TGCGCCAGCAGCTGGCAGGACAGGGGGTCAAACGAGCAGTACTTC. Its protein product is CASSWQDRGSNEQYF.

This chain links TRBV5-1 with TRBJ2-7; 12 positions agree with TRBD2. Per the germline V gene, CDR1 is SGHRS and CDR2 is YFSETQ. Trimming at V came to 4 bases and at J to 3 bases, leaving 2 bases not matched to a gene. The CDR3 has 14 amino acids. The CDR3 protein is CASSPTSGSYEQYF. The CDR3 nucleotides are TGCGCCAGCAGCCCGACTAGCGGGAGCTACGAGCAGTACTTC. Variable domain in full (rest from reference TRBV5-1 and TRBJ2-7): KAGVTQTPRYLIKTRGQQVTLSCSPISGHRSVSWYQQTPGQGLQFLFEYFSETQRNKGNFPGRFSGRQFSNSRSEMNVSTLELGDSALYLCASSPTSGSYEQYFGPGTRLTVT.

This clone has only a few counts. The chain recombines TRBV19 with TRBJ1-5; 7 bases are a match to TRBD1. J lost 3 bases, V lost 7 bases, and 12 bases had no gene match. CDR1 is LNHDA, CDR2 SQIVND, per germline (reference sequence). The CDR3 consists of 16 residues. The chain's CDR3 is CASMVDTGDNNQPQHF. In DNA form, the CDR3 reads TGTGCCAGTATGGTGGACACAGGGGACAACAATCAGCCCCAGCATTTT.

The gene calls are TRBV11-3 and TRBJ2-5, with TRBD1 matching 7 bases. The CDR3 sequence is 14 residues long. Germline assignment: CDR1 SGHNT and CDR2 YENEEA. V lost 3 bases, J lost 3 bases, and 4 bases stayed unmatched. The CDR3 coding sequence is TGTGCCAGCAGCTTGAGACAGGGAAAAGAGACCCAGTACTTC. Protein: CASSLRQGKETQYF.